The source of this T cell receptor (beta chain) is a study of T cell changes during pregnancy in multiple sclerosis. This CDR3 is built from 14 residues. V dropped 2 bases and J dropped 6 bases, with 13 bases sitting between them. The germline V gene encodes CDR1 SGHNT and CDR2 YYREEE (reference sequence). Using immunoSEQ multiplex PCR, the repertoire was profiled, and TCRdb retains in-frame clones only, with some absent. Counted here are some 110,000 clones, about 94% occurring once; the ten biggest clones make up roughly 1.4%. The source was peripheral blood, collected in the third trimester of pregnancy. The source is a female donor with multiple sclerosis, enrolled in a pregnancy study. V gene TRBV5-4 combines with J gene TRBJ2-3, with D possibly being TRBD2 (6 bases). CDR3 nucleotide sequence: TGTGCCAGCAGCTTCGGAGCGGGTCCGGATACGCAGTATTTT. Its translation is CASSFGAGPDTQYF.